A single sample is the source of the 23 T cell receptor beta chains below, sequenced in a study of OX40 agonist ivuxolimab in advanced cancers. Repertoires were generated with immunoSEQ multiplex PCR, while TCRdb's copy carries only in-frame clones and drops some. The table records around 35,000 clones, roughly 80% of them present only once. This specimen consisted of CD4+ or CD8+ T cells sorted from blood, obtained in a trial of the OX40 agonist ivuxolimab. Receptors were obtained from an adult with an advanced solid tumor such as melanoma, head and neck, liver or kidney cancer.

The sample holds one count of this clone. This chain uses TRBV6-4 with TRBJ2-2; 8 bases agree with TRBD1. The V gene's germline CDR1 is MRHNA and CDR2 SNTAGT. The CDR3 consists of 14 residues. V lost 6 bases and J lost 4; bases outside the gene matches: 4. The CDR3 reads CASRATGGTGELFF. The DNA of the CDR3 is TGTGCCAGCAGGGCCACAGGGGGCACCGGGGAGCTGTTTTTT.

This rearrangement joins TRBV9 to TRBJ1-2; D is unclear. The CDR3 length is 14 residues. Between the trimmed V and J ends, which lost 5 bases and 4 bases, there was a span of 15 bases. Germline V gene data show CDR1 as SGDLS and CDR2 as YYNGEE. DNA of the CDR3: TGTGCCAGCAGGGGCTTTGGGCCCGGCTATGGCTACACCTTC. Translating gives CASRGFGPGYGYTF.

The J gene is TRBJ2-3, the V gene TRBV5-6; TRBD2 matches 7 bases. CDR1 and CDR2 from the germline V gene are SGHDT and YYEEEE. The junction had 9 bases not matched to a gene; V was cut back by 2 bases and J by 3 bases. This CDR3 contains 16 residues. CDR3 protein: CASSLRSGLRTDTQYF. CDR3 coding DNA: TGTGCCAGCAGCTTACGCTCGGGACTACGAACAGATACGCAGTATTTT.

The V gene is TRBV27, the J gene TRBJ1-2, with D unresolved. The CDR3 covers 15 residues. The V gene lost 5 bases and the J gene lost 2 bases, with 15 bases spanning the gap. Per germline, CDR1 MNHEY and CDR2 SMNVEV (reference sequence). As DNA, the CDR3 is TGTGCCAGCAGTCCCGGACCCTGGACGAACTATGGCTACACCTTC. Its protein product is CASSPGPWTNYGYTF.

The chain joins TRBV5-1 to TRBJ2-5; 9 nucleotides align to TRBD1. Trimming took 4 bases from V and 4 from J; bases not matched to a gene: 11. This CDR3 is 16 amino acids long. Germline lookup yields CDR1 SGHRS and CDR2 YFSETQ. The CDR3 region has the DNA TGCGCCAGCAGCCCCGCCGGGACAGGGAACACAGAGACCCAGTACTTC. This sequence encodes CASSPAGTGNTETQYF.

This clone was observed a single time. J is TRBJ2-5 and V is TRBV19; perhaps TRBD1 as D (5 bases). V was cut by 7 bases and J by 4 bases, with 19 bases left in between. This CDR3 is built from 15 residues. Germline V gene lookup returns CDR1 LNHDA and CDR2 SQIVND (reference sequence). The CDR3 loop reads CASKSRVGFRETQYF. The CDR3 DNA reads TGTGCCAGTAAGAGCAGGGTTGGTTTCCGAGAGACCCAGTACTTC.

The V gene is TRBV15, the J gene TRBJ2-3; the match to TRBD1 covers 8 bases. V was pared by 6 bases and J by 2 bases, with 7 bases of the junction left unmatched. The germline V gene has CDR1 LNHNV and CDR2 YYDKDF (reference sequence). The CDR3 runs 15 residues. CDR3 protein: CATRVQGAYTDTQYF. CDR3 sequence (DNA): TGTGCCACCAGAGTTCAGGGGGCGTACACAGATACGCAGTATTTT.

This chain links TRBV13 with TRBJ1-4, with D perhaps matching TRBD1 (5 bases). The germline V and J ends were trimmed by 5 bases and 2 bases, with 18 bases remaining between them. This CDR3 comprises 17 residues. Germline V lookup: CDR1 PRHDT, CDR2 FYEKMQ (reference sequence). CDR3 DNA: TGTGCCAGCAGCCGAGCGTTGACCCGGGACACTAATGAAAAACTGTTTTTT. Its translation is CASSRALTRDTNEKLFF.

The rearrangement uses TRBV28 and TRBJ1-2; D gene ambiguous. The CDR3 runs 16 residues. CDR1 and CDR2 from the germline V gene are MDHEN and SYDVKM. Trimming removed 3 bases from V and 4 bases from J, with 18 bases in between. This chain's CDR3 is CASSFYSDRVSYGYTF. The CDR3 bases are TGTGCCAGCAGTTTTTATTCGGACCGGGTCAGCTATGGCTACACCTTC.

This clone was counted a few times. The rearrangement uses TRBV6-6 and TRBJ1-6; a possible D gene is TRBD1 (5 bases). The germline V gene encodes CDR1 MNHNY and CDR2 SVGAGI (reference sequence). Trimming took off 2 bases at V and 1 base at J, with 6 bases between the two ends. CDR3 length equals 15 residues. The chain's CDR3 is CASSYGGSYNSPLHF. In DNA, the CDR3 is TGTGCCAGCAGTTACGGGGGGTCCTATAATTCACCCCTCCACTTT.

The CDR3 protein is CASSTIGDPLFSGANVLTF. The CDR3 nucleotides read TGTGCCAGCAGTACCATCGGGGACCCTCTCTTCTCTGGGGCCAACGTCCTGACTTTC. The chain links TRBV7-9 to TRBJ2-6, with D possibly being TRBD1 or TRBD2 (5 bases each). Germline loops: CDR1 SEHNR, CDR2 FQNEAQ (reference sequence). Trimming removed 6 bases from V and 0 bases from J, with 21 bases in between. This CDR3 contains 19 residues.

The chain combines TRBV2 with TRBJ2-2; D not certain. From germline, CDR1 is SNHLY and CDR2 FYNNEI. The CDR3 is made up of 17 amino acids. Trimming stripped 6 bases from V and 0 bases from J, with 17 bases between. The DNA for the CDR3 is TGTGCCAGCAGGATCGGCTATCTTGCAACGAACACCGGGGAGCTGTTTTTT. Its translation is CASRIGYLATNTGELFF.

The J gene is TRBJ1-5, the V gene TRBV28; no clear D. This CDR3 spans 15 amino acids. V gave up 3 bases and J gave up 4 bases, with 13 bases separating them. Germline assignment: CDR1 MDHEN and CDR2 SYDVKM. The CDR3 loop is CASSLAGKGNQPQHF. Written as DNA, the CDR3 is TGTGCCAGCAGTTTGGCGGGGAAAGGTAATCAGCCCCAGCATTTT.

The CDR3 sequence is CASRPDSSGYTF. In nucleotides, the CDR3 is TGTGCCAGCAGACCGGACAGCTCTGGCTACACCTTC. The chain employs TRBV5-4 and TRBJ1-2; weak D call: TRBD1 (6 bases). The germline V gene encodes CDR1 SGHNT and CDR2 YYREEE (reference sequence). V lost 5 bases to trimming and J lost 7 bases, with 12 bases between them. The CDR3 consists of 12 residues.

The chain combines TRBV6-4 with TRBJ1-6, with 8 bases that match TRBD1. The CDR3 totals 15 residues. Germline values: CDR1 MRHNA, CDR2 SNTAGT. V lost 6 bases to trimming and J lost 7 bases; unmatched junction nucleotides: 8. CDR3 loop: CASSADRVGNSPLHF. As DNA, the CDR3 is TGTGCCAGCAGCGCGGACAGGGTGGGAAATTCACCCCTCCACTTT.

The CDR3, as DNA: TGTGCCAGCAGTGCACTCTGGACGACAGGCCAAGAGACCCAGTACTTC. Protein: CASSALWTTGQETQYF. The J gene is TRBJ2-5, the V gene TRBV6-1, with D perhaps matching TRBD1 (6 bases). CDR3 length: 16 amino acids. V was cut by 4 bases and J by 1 base, with 16 bases left in between. The V gene's germline CDR1 is MNHNS and CDR2 SASEGT.

The rearrangement joins TRBV11-3 to TRBJ2-7; possible D gene TRBD1, 5 bases. This CDR3 has 14 residues. Germline-derived CDR1 and CDR2 are SGHNT and YENEEA. With 1 base removed from V and 3 bases from J, the gap between germline ends came to 10 bases. The DNA for the CDR3 is TGTGCCAGCAGCTTAGGGACACCAGGCTACGAGCAGTACTTC. It yields the protein CASSLGTPGYEQYF.

The chain combines TRBV30 with TRBJ1-3; 7 nucleotides line up with TRBD1. The CDR3 is 14 amino acids. Germline V gives CDR1 GTSNPN, CDR2 SVGIG (reference sequence). Trimming removed 3 bases from V and 4 bases from J; junction bases left unmatched: 6. CDR3 residues: CAWSLGTAGNTIYF. The CDR3, as DNA: TGTGCCTGGAGCCTAGGGACAGCGGGAAACACCATATATTTT.

The gene calls are TRBV4-1 and TRBJ2-5; tentatively, D is TRBD2 (5 bases). The CDR3 loop spans 14 amino acids. The V end lost 3 bases, the J end lost 4 bases, and 12 bases lay between the germline ends. The germline V gene encodes CDR1 MGHRA and CDR2 YSYEKL. The CDR3 loop reads CASSHPRGGETQYF. The CDR3 DNA is TGCGCCAGCAGCCACCCCCGGGGTGGAGAGACCCAGTACTTC.

In its sample, this clone is medium-sized. The rearrangement links TRBV18 to TRBJ1-1, with D perhaps matching TRBD1 (5 bases). CDR3 length: 16 residues. Germline V lookup: CDR1 KGHSH, CDR2 LQKENI. Trimming cost V 2 bases and J 2 bases, with 15 bases left between them. CDR3 loop: CASSPMGPNLNTEAFF. CDR3 sequence (DNA): TGTGCCAGCTCACCAATGGGGCCCAATCTTAACACTGAAGCTTTCTTT.

The CDR3 DNA is TGTGCCAGCAGCCTCAGAAGCTCTGGGGCCAACGTCCTGACTTTC. It translates to CASSLRSSGANVLTF. The chain has TRBV11-1 and TRBJ2-6; D unresolved. The germline CDR1 and CDR2 sequences are SGHAT and FQDESV (reference sequence). The CDR3 spans 15 residues. The ends were cut back, 5 bases at V and 0 bases at J, with 8 bases in the middle. The full variable domain, rest sourced from reference TRBV11-1 and TRBJ2-6, is EAEVAQSPRYKITEKSQAVAFWCDPISGHATLYWYRQILGQGPELLVQFQDESVVDDSQLPKDRFSAERLKGVDSTLKIQPAELGDSAMYLCASSLRSSGANVLTFGAGSRLTVL.

V is TRBV5-1 and J is TRBJ2-7, with a possible D match to TRBD1 (6 bases). The CDR3 length is 15 residues. Looked up from germline, CDR1 is SGHRS and CDR2 is YFSETQ. V lost 4 bases, J lost 2 bases, and 16 bases lay in between. The CDR3 sequence is CASSLQTGSTYEQYF. In nucleotides, the CDR3 is TGCGCCAGCAGCCTGCAGACAGGTTCGACCTACGAGCAGTACTTC.

The J gene is TRBJ2-7, the V gene TRBV4-1, with 8 bases lining up with TRBD1. CDR3 length: 19 residues. The junction had 15 bases not matched to a gene; V was cut back by 0 bases and J by 2 bases. Germline lookup yields CDR1 MGHRA and CDR2 YSYEKL. CDR3 coding DNA: TGCGCCAGCAGCCAAGACCACACGCCGGACAGGGTCTCAGCCTACGAGCAGTACTTC. Its translation: CASSQDHTPDRVSAYEQYF.